These 9 T cell receptor beta chains share one sample of origin, sequenced in a study of blood T cell repertoires in COVID-19. Method: immunoSEQ multiplex PCR; TCRdb's copy keeps in-frame clones and lacks some. The sample records 430,000 or so clones, approximately 91% being singletons. Sequenced: PBMCs or T cells enriched from blood (not recorded which). The source is a woman aged 18-29 years who had been exposed to COVID-19.

This clone was observed a handful of times. The chain combines TRBV7-2 with TRBJ2-7, with 10 bases identical to TRBD2. The germline V gene has CDR1 SGHTA and CDR2 FQGNSA. The CDR3 has 15 residues. The V gene end was trimmed by 5 bases and the J gene end by 2 bases; junction bases not matched to a gene: 6. CDR3 nucleotide sequence: TGTGCCAGCAGCCCGGACGGACTAGCGGCCTACGAGCAGTACTTC. Translated, it gives CASSPDGLAAYEQYF.

The chain uses TRBV12-3 or TRBV12-4 and TRBJ1-1, with D possibly matching TRBD1 (6 bases). V dropped 7 bases and J dropped 4 bases, with 13 bases sitting between them. The CDR3 loop spans 13 amino acids. CDR3 sequence: CASTNTGSTEAFF. The CDR3 nucleotides read TGTGCCAGCACTAATACAGGGAGCACTGAAGCTTTCTTT.

This chain uses TRBV20-1 with TRBJ2-7; D might be TRBD1 (5 bases). Trimming pared 7 bases from V and 2 bases from J, leaving 9 bases between. Germline V gene sequence: CDR1 DFQATT, CDR2 SNEGSKA (reference sequence). This CDR3 has 11 residues. The CDR3 nucleotides read TGCAGTGTTCGGACAACCTACGAGCAGTACTTC. Protein product: CSVRTTYEQYF.

V and J are TRBV19 and TRBJ1-1; weak D call: TRBD1 (5 bases). V shed 2 bases and J shed 1 base, with 8 bases lying between them. CDR1 and CDR2 from the germline V gene are LNHDA and SQIVND (reference sequence). This CDR3 has 14 residues. CDR3 residues: CASSINQGNTEAFF. CDR3 DNA sequence: TGTGCCAGTAGTATAAATCAGGGGAACACTGAAGCTTTCTTT.

The gene calls are TRBV6-2 or TRBV6-3 and TRBJ2-3, with TRBD2 identical over 9 bases. CDR3 length: 17 amino acids. Germline values: CDR1 MNHEY, CDR2 SVGEGT. The trim removed 1 base at V and 4 bases at J, leaving 9 bases unmatched. DNA of the CDR3: TGTGCCAGCAGTTACTTCATGGGCGGGGGGGCCTCAGATACGCAGTATTTT. Residues: CASSYFMGGGASDTQYF.

The J gene is TRBJ2-7, the V gene TRBV4-3; possible D gene TRBD1, 6 bases. V lost 0 bases and J lost 6, with 15 bases in between. The length of the CDR3 is 15 residues. The germline V gene encodes CDR1 LGHNA and CDR2 YSLEER. CDR3 sequence reads: CASSQDRDTTREQYF. Written as DNA, the CDR3 is TGCGCCAGCAGCCAAGATAGGGACACCACGCGCGAGCAGTACTTC.

This chain uses TRBV28 with TRBJ2-5; D remains unclear. There are 12 residues in the CDR3. Germline V gene lookup returns CDR1 MDHEN and CDR2 SYDVKM. Deletions cut 3 bases from V and 4 bases from J, with 6 bases between. This chain's CDR3 is CASSFGRETQYF. CDR3 DNA sequence: TGTGCCAGCAGTTTCGGTCGAGAGACCCAGTACTTC.

The chain carries TRBV28 and TRBJ2-7; 7 nucleotides align to TRBD2. V dropped 5 bases and J dropped 3; count of bases not matched to a gene: 10. Germline loops: CDR1 MDHEN, CDR2 SYDVKM. The CDR3 extends over 15 amino acids. CDR3 in DNA: TGTGCCAGCAGTCCCCGTATAGCGGGTAACTACGAGCAGTACTTC. The encoded protein is CASSPRIAGNYEQYF.

The V call is TRBV19, the J call TRBJ1-1, with D maybe TRBD1 (6 bases). Trimming removed 5 bases from V and 0 bases from J, with 25 bases in between. The CDR3 runs 19 residues. CDR1 LNHDA and CDR2 SQIVND come from the germline V gene (reference sequence). This CDR3 reads CASSPSLGGRPLLNTEAFF. DNA for the CDR3: TGTGCCAGTAGTCCGTCCCTGGGGGGGCGCCCCCTCCTGAACACTGAAGCTTTCTTT.